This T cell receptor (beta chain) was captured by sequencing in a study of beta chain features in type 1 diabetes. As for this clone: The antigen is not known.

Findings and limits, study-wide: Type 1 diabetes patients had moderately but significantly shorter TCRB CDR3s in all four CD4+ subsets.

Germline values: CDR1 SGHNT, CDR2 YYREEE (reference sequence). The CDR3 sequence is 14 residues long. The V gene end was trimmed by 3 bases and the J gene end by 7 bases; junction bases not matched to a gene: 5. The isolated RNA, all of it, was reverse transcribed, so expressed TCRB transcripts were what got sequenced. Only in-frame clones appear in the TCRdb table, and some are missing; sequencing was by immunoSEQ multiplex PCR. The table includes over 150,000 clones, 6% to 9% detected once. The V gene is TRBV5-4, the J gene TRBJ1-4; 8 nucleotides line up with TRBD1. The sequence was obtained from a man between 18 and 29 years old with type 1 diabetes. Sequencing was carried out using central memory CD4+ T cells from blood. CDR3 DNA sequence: TGTGCCAGCAGCTCCCAGGGGGCTGTTGAAAAACTGTTTTTT. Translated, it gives CASSSQGAVEKLFF.